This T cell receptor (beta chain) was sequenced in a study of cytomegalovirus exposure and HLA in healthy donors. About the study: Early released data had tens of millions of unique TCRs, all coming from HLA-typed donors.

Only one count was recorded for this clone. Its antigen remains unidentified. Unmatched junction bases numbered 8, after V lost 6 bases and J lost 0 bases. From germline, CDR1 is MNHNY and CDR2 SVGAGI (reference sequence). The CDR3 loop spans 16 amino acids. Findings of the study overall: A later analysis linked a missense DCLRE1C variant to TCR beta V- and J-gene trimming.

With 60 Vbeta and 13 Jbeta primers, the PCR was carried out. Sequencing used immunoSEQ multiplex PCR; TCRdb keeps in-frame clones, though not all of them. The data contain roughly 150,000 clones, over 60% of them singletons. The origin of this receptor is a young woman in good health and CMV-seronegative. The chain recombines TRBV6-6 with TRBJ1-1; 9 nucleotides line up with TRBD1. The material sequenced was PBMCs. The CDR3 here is CASRPGQGPMNTEAFF. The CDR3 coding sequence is TGTGCCAGCAGGCCAGGACAGGGGCCGATGAACACTGAAGCTTTCTTT.